Below, one T cell receptor beta chain is given with its context. Original handling: Amplifying reference gene primers gave estimates of nucleated cell counts. This table comes from immunoSEQ multiplex PCR, and its TCRdb copy is limited to in-frame clones, with some not included. V, J and clone size reflect that table, while D and trimming were determined from the DNA. This sample yields some 99,000 clones, of which roughly 90% are seen a single time; roughly 4.2% belongs to the top ten. The V gene's germline CDR1 is SNHLY and CDR2 FYNNEI. Trimming removed 11 bases from V and 7 bases from J, with 14 bases in between. The CDR3 length is 11 residues. This sample was taken from a study of blood T cell repertoires in COVID-19. Whole-study context: Specimens from acute and convalescent COVID-19 originated in the United States, Italy and Spain. Nucleic acid was either cDNA or gDNA, and it came from T cells, B-cell-depleted T cells, or PBMCs.

Followed over time, Seattle patients had been enrolled while infection was active. Sequenced sample: peripheral blood. This rearrangement joins TRBV2 to TRBJ1-1; D is undetermined. The receptor comes from a human donor with COVID-19, enrolled during active disease. The donor label of this sample is uncertain. CDR3 loop: CASWAVLEAFF. In DNA, the CDR3 is TGTGCCTCCTGGGCAGTTCTTGAAGCTTTCTTT.